Listed below are T cell receptor beta chains from one sample, sequenced in a study of blood T cell repertoires in COVID-19. TCRdb keeps only in-frame clones here, not all; method: immunoSEQ multiplex PCR. Here the sample spans about 190,000 clones, approximately 80% being singletons. The sequenced sample was peripheral blood. These receptors were obtained from a woman in her 50s with acute or convalescent COVID-19. Both conserved end residues are part of each CDR3. The order of the fields is CDR3 protein, CDR3 DNA, J gene, V gene, D gene, clone size. The D gene is left open where the match is weak. Clone size is given for some rows only: seen once, a few or many times, or a class if the clone is expanded.

CDR3: CASSGQLGRAFF
DNA: TGTGCCAGCAGCGGACAGTTGGGTCGAGCTTTCTTT
J: TRBJ1-1
V: TRBV12-3/TRBV12-4
D: NA
size: NA

CDR3: CASSRTGATSTDTQYF
DNA: TGTGCCAGCAGCCGGACAGGGGCGACTAGCACAGATACGCAGTATTTT
J: TRBJ2-3
V: TRBV6-2/TRBV6-3
D: TRBD1
size: NA

CDR3: CASSKSSQPQHF
DNA: TGTGCCAGCAGCAAATCCAGTCAGCCCCAGCATTTT
J: TRBJ1-5
V: TRBV21-1
D: NA
size: few

CDR3: CASSYSRTGMYEQYF
DNA: TGTGCCAGCAGTTACTCGAGGACAGGGATGTACGAGCAGTACTTC
J: TRBJ2-7
V: TRBV6-5
D: TRBD1
size: NA

CDR3: CASRRRGGNQPQHF
DNA: TGTGCCAGTCGGCGCAGGGGAGGCAATCAGCCCCAGCATTTT
J: TRBJ1-5
V: TRBV19
D: NA
size: NA

CDR3: CASSYPGQPNTEAFF
DNA: TGTGCCAGCAGTTACCCGGGACAGCCGAACACTGAAGCTTTCTTT
J: TRBJ1-1
V: TRBV6-2/TRBV6-3
D: TRBD1
size: NA

CDR3: CASSSQTGGWGTDTQYF
DNA: TGTGCCAGCAGCTCCCAAACAGGGGGATGGGGCACAGATACGCAGTATTTT
J: TRBJ2-3
V: TRBV5-4
D: TRBD1
size: NA

CDR3: CASSLGGNTDTQYF
DNA: TGTGCCAGCAGCTTGGGCGGGAACACAGATACGCAGTATTTT
J: TRBJ2-3
V: TRBV13
D: NA
size: NA

CDR3: CASSERTGSGALYEQFF
DNA: TGCGCCAGCAGCGAACGGACCGGGAGCGGGGCCCTCTATGAGCAGTTCTTC
J: TRBJ2-1
V: TRBV4-3
D: TRBD2
size: NA

CDR3: CASSGPTRLAGNTDTQYF
DNA: TGTGCCAGCAGCGGACCCACCCGACTAGCGGGAAACACAGATACGCAGTATTTT
J: TRBJ2-3
V: TRBV9
D: TRBD2
size: NA

CDR3: CASSRKPGQGIAGELFF
DNA: TGCGCCAGCAGTAGAAAACCGGGACAGGGGATCGCCGGGGAGCTGTTTTTT
J: TRBJ2-2
V: TRBV10-1
D: TRBD1
size: NA

CDR3: CASSWGTAEAFF
DNA: TGTGCTAGCAGCTGGGGGACAGCTGAAGCTTTCTTT
J: TRBJ1-1
V: TRBV7-7
D: TRBD1
size: NA

CDR3: CASSLPLDALRSQYF
DNA: TGTGCCAGCAGTTTACCCCTAGACGCGCTACGGTCGCAGTACTTC
J: TRBJ2-7
V: TRBV28
D: NA
size: few

CDR3: CATEGKKGKGELFF
DNA: TGTGCCACGGAGGGAAAGAAGGGGAAAGGGGAGCTGTTTTTT
J: TRBJ2-2
V: TRBV24-1
D: NA
size: NA

CDR3: CASSLGQGTGYTF
DNA: TGCGCCAGCAGCTTGGGGCAGGGGACCGGCTACACCTTC
J: TRBJ1-2
V: TRBV5-1
D: NA
size: NA

CDR3: CATGGDGETQYF
DNA: TGTGCCACCGGCGGGGACGGAGAGACCCAGTACTTC
J: TRBJ2-5
V: TRBV24-1
D: NA
size: NA

CDR3: CASSLGPPGGAGGYTF
DNA: TGCGCCAGCAGCTTGGGCCCGCCAGGGGGCGCAGGTGGCTACACCTTC
J: TRBJ1-2
V: TRBV5-1
D: TRBD1
size: NA

CDR3: CASSLSRIEILETQYF
DNA: TGTGCCAGCAGTTTAAGTCGAATCGAGATATTGGAGACCCAGTACTTC
J: TRBJ2-5
V: TRBV28
D: NA
size: NA

CDR3: CASRGTANEAFF
DNA: TGTGCCAGCAGGGGGACAGCCAACGAAGCTTTCTTT
J: TRBJ1-1
V: TRBV25-1
D: TRBD1
size: NA

CDR3: CASSLGTTGFGGNQPQHF
DNA: TGTGCCAGCAGTTTGGGGACCACAGGGTTCGGAGGTAATCAGCCCCAGCATTTT
J: TRBJ1-5
V: TRBV28
D: NA
size: NA

CDR3: CASSPLPSALGTEAFF
DNA: TGTGCCAGCAGCCCACTACCCTCAGCGTTAGGCACTGAAGCTTTCTTT
J: TRBJ1-1
V: TRBV9
D: NA
size: once

CDR3: CASSLWVASSYNEQFF
DNA: TGCGCCAGCAGCTTGTGGGTAGCAAGCTCCTACAATGAGCAGTTCTTC
J: TRBJ2-1
V: TRBV5-1
D: NA
size: NA

CDR3: CASSLGDITGELFF
DNA: TGCGCCAGCAGCTTGGGGGACATCACCGGGGAGCTGTTTTTT
J: TRBJ2-2
V: TRBV5-1
D: NA
size: NA